This T cell receptor beta chain was retrieved from a study of T cell changes during pregnancy in multiple sclerosis (dated by TCRdb to the late 2010s). In the study overall: The study examined how the T cell repertoire changed over the course of pregnancy in women with multiple sclerosis.

This clone showed up just once. No antigen is known for it. Per-base qualities were not stored, and no clone one base away is much larger. The CDR3 runs 14 amino acids, cysteine and phenylalanine included. The kept DNA is CDR3 alone, 42 bases in frame from the first base. From the germline V gene (reference sequence), CDR1 is SEHNR and CDR2 is FQNEAQ. V gives up 0 bases and J gives up 13 bases, and the segment between their germline ends measures 16 bases. The method behind the library was the immunoSEQ multiplex PCR assay. The clones in this table, taken by TCRdb from immuneACCESS, are in-frame only. Not every clone is retained; where verified, under half of the shortfall comes from an unresolved V gene, and the cause of the rest is unknown. Within this sample are fewer than 45,000 clones, with around 91% of them counted one time only. The top ten hold 0.47% of the sample.

Sequences were derived from CD4+ T cells from peripheral blood mononuclear cells, sampled in the second trimester of pregnancy. The source of this sequence is a female donor in good health, enrolled as a control in a pregnancy study. The chain employs TRBV7-9 and TRBJ2-1; no confident D gene assignment can be made. The CDR3 protein: CASSLAQPSPIQFF. The sequenced DNA is TGTGCCAGCAGCTTAGCGCAACCAAGCCCTATACAGTTCTTC. Full variable domain (CDR3 extended with the reference TRBV7-9 and TRBJ2-1 proteins): DTGVSQNPRHKITKRGQNVTFRCDPISEHNRLYWYRQTLGQGPEFLTYFQNEAQLEKSRLLSDRFSAERPKGSFSTLEIQRTEQGDSAMYLCASSLAQPSPIQFFGPGTRLTVL.